The rows below give T cell receptor beta chains drawn from one sample of a study of T cell responses to AZD1222 COVID-19 vaccine. The protocol was immunoSEQ multiplex PCR, while the TCRdb copy is restricted to in-frame clones and leaves out a portion. The sample lists roughly 150,000 clones; under 95% were seen once. Sequenced here: peripheral blood, sampled on day 0 of AZD1222 vaccination. These receptors were obtained from an adult in good health. CDR3s include the opening cysteine and the closing phenylalanine or tryptophan. The D gene is left open where the match is weak. Not every row has a clone size; where given, it reads once, few, many or a size class.

D: TRBD1
length: 16
J: TRBJ1-2
size: .
V: TRBV7-9
CDR3: CASSGWTGLGGDGYTF
DNA: TGTGCCAGCAGCGGATGGACAGGGCTTGGTGGGGATGGCTACACCTTC

D: .
length: 15
J: TRBJ1-6
size: .
V: TRBV2
CDR3: CASSEEGPYNSPLHF
DNA: TGTGCCAGCAGTGAGGAGGGGCCGTATAATTCACCCCTCCACTTT

D: .
length: 15
J: TRBJ1-2
size: .
V: TRBV7-3
CDR3: CASSPGGSRNYGYTF
DNA: TGTGCCAGCAGCCCCGGAGGCAGCCGTAACTATGGCTACACCTTC

D: .
length: 15
J: TRBJ2-7
size: few
V: TRBV7-9
CDR3: CASSLDQDSIYEQYF
DNA: TGTGCCAGCAGCTTAGACCAGGACTCTATCTACGAGCAGTACTTC

D: TRBD1
length: 16
J: TRBJ2-4
size: .
V: TRBV5-8
CDR3: CASSSFFGTGLNIQYF
DNA: TGTGCCAGCAGCTCGTTTTTTGGGACAGGCTTAAACATTCAGTACTTC

D: TRBD1
length: 16
J: TRBJ1-2
size: .
V: TRBV5-4
CDR3: CASSRGQGDRNYGYTF
DNA: TGTGCCAGCAGCCGGGGACAGGGAGACAGGAACTATGGCTACACCTTC

D: .
length: 14
J: TRBJ2-7
size: .
V: TRBV12-1
CDR3: CASTPGTVAYEQYF
DNA: TGTGCCAGCACCCCGGGGACGGTAGCCTACGAGCAGTACTTC

D: .
length: 14
J: TRBJ1-1
size: .
V: TRBV28
CDR3: CASSPPTANTEAFF
DNA: TGTGCCAGCAGTCCGCCGACGGCAAACACTGAAGCTTTCTTT

D: .
length: 12
J: TRBJ2-1
size: .
V: TRBV7-9
CDR3: CASSPVAHEQFF
DNA: TGTGCCAGCAGCCCGGTTGCCCATGAGCAGTTCTTC

D: .
length: 11
J: TRBJ2-5
size: .
V: TRBV5-1
CDR3: CASGHEETQYF
DNA: TGCGCCAGCGGACACGAAGAGACCCAGTACTTC

D: .
length: 15
J: TRBJ1-6
size: .
V: TRBV28
CDR3: CASITGGGYNSPLHF
DNA: TGTGCCAGCATAACAGGAGGAGGATATAATTCACCCCTCCACTTT

D: .
length: 15
J: TRBJ2-7
size: .
V: TRBV18
CDR3: CASSPTRDSFQQQYF
DNA: TGTGCCAGCTCACCAACGCGGGACTCCTTTCAGCAGCAGTACTTC

D: TRBD1
length: 15
J: TRBJ2-6
size: .
V: TRBV19
CDR3: CASRGTAAGANVLTF
DNA: TGTGCCAGTAGGGGGACAGCCGCTGGGGCCAACGTCCTGACTTTC

D: .
length: 12
J: TRBJ2-7
size: .
V: TRBV28
CDR3: CASSRRADEQYF
DNA: TGTGCCAGCAGTCGGCGGGCCGACGAGCAGTACTTC

D: .
length: 15
J: TRBJ1-2
size: .
V: TRBV28
CDR3: CASRTHAGQRHGYTF
DNA: TGTGCCAGCAGAACACACGCGGGGCAACGGCATGGCTACACCTTC

D: .
length: 11
J: TRBJ1-1
size: .
V: TRBV2
CDR3: CASSRGTEAFF
DNA: TGTGCCAGCAGCAGGGGAACTGAAGCTTTCTTT

D: TRBD1
length: 13
J: TRBJ1-2
size: .
V: TRBV9
CDR3: CASSVGDRVGYTF
DNA: TGTGCCAGCAGCGTAGGGGACAGGGTTGGCTACACCTTC

D: TRBD2
length: 15
J: TRBJ2-1
size: .
V: TRBV27
CDR3: CASSTLAGVYNEQFF
DNA: TGTGCCAGCAGTACGCTAGCGGGAGTTTACAATGAGCAGTTCTTC

D: .
length: 12
J: TRBJ1-5
size: .
V: TRBV6-5
CDR3: CASKEGGQPQHF
DNA: TGTGCCAGCAAGGAGGGTGGTCAGCCCCAGCATTTT

D: TRBD1
length: 16
J: TRBJ1-1
size: .
V: TRBV5-8
CDR3: CASSLDWTGKVIEAFF
DNA: TGTGCCAGCAGCTTAGATTGGACAGGGAAAGTCATTGAAGCTTTCTTT

D: .
length: 13
J: TRBJ2-7
size: few
V: TRBV5-1
CDR3: CASSLVSNYEQYF
DNA: TGCGCCAGCAGCTTGGTGTCTAACTACGAGCAGTACTTC

D: TRBD1
length: 13
J: TRBJ2-5
size: once
V: TRBV10-3
CDR3: CAISGTRGETQYF
DNA: TGTGCCATCAGTGGAACCAGGGGGGAGACCCAGTACTTC

D: TRBD1
length: 13
J: TRBJ1-2
size: .
V: TRBV12-3/TRBV12-4
CDR3: CASSPQDREMWTF
DNA: TGTGCCAGCAGCCCCCAGGACAGGGAGATGTGGACCTTC

D: .
length: 13
J: TRBJ2-3
size: .
V: TRBV10-3
CDR3: CAISDRETDTQYF
DNA: TGTGCCATCAGTGACCGAGAAACAGATACGCAGTATTTT

D: .
length: 15
J: TRBJ1-2
size: .
V: TRBV6-5
CDR3: CASSSDTLGDYGYTF
DNA: TGTGCCAGCAGTTCCGACACTCTAGGCGACTATGGCTACACCTTC

D: .
length: 12
J: TRBJ1-5
size: once
V: TRBV29-1
CDR3: CSVADPHQPQHF
DNA: TGCAGCGTTGCGGACCCCCATCAGCCCCAGCATTTT

D: TRBD1
length: 15
J: TRBJ2-2
size: .
V: TRBV6-1
CDR3: CASSEYGTVPGELFF
DNA: TGTGCCAGCAGTGAATATGGGACAGTCCCCGGGGAGCTGTTTTTT

D: .
length: 15
J: TRBJ2-3
size: .
V: TRBV5-6
CDR3: CASSPRAGDTDTQYF
DNA: TGTGCCAGCAGCCCCCGGGCAGGAGACACAGATACGCAGTATTTT

D: TRBD2
length: 18
J: TRBJ2-3
size: .
V: TRBV4-3
CDR3: CASSQDYSGRGSTDTQYF
DNA: TGCGCCAGCAGCCAAGATTATAGCGGGAGAGGTAGCACAGATACGCAGTATTTT

D: .
length: 13
J: TRBJ1-1
size: .
V: TRBV2
CDR3: CASRRDGNTEAFF
DNA: TGTGCCAGCAGGAGGGATGGGAACACTGAAGCTTTCTTT

D: .
length: 13
J: TRBJ1-4
size: .
V: TRBV10-2
CDR3: CASSLLPGEKLFF
DNA: TGCGCCAGCAGCCTCCTCCCGGGTGAAAAACTGTTTTTT

D: TRBD1
length: 19
J: TRBJ1-4
size: once
V: TRBV4-3
CDR3: CASSRKSDREEEIDEKLFF
DNA: TGCGCCAGCAGCCGGAAATCGGACAGGGAAGAGGAAATTGATGAAAAACTGTTTTTT

D: .
length: 15
J: TRBJ2-3
size: .
V: TRBV5-5
CDR3: CASSTLQAHTDTQYF
DNA: TGTGCCAGCAGCACCCTACAAGCACACACAGATACGCAGTATTTT

D: .
length: 14
J: TRBJ2-1
size: .
V: TRBV18
CDR3: CASSPAGSYNEQFF
DNA: TGTGCCAGCTCACCGGCAGGCTCCTACAATGAGCAGTTCTTC

D: .
length: 14
J: TRBJ2-7
size: .
V: TRBV7-2
CDR3: CASSLSLLRNEQYF
DNA: TGTGCCAGCAGCTTGAGTCTCCTTAGGAACGAGCAGTACTTC

D: .
length: 12
J: TRBJ1-3
size: .
V: TRBV28
CDR3: CASSLAGNTIYF
DNA: TGTGCCAGCAGTTTGGCCGGAAACACCATATATTTT

D: TRBD2
length: 13
J: TRBJ2-7
size: .
V: TRBV7-9
CDR3: CASSLVSGGEQYF
DNA: TGTGCCAGCAGCTTAGTTAGCGGGGGGGAGCAGTACTTC

D: .
length: 15
J: TRBJ1-1
size: .
V: TRBV19
CDR3: CASSIVGAMNTEAFF
DNA: TGTGCCAGTAGTATAGTTGGGGCCATGAACACTGAAGCTTTCTTT